Shown below are 20 T cell receptor beta chains from a single sample sequenced in a study of cytomegalovirus exposure and HLA in healthy donors. Primers included in the PCR were 60 Vbeta and 13 Jbeta primers. Only in-frame clones appear in the TCRdb table, and some are missing; sequencing was by immunoSEQ multiplex PCR. This sample yields 130,000 or so clones, of which 73% are seen a single time; approximately 2.1% belongs to the top ten. Source material: PBMCs. The receptors shown here come from a middle-aged woman in good health and CMV-seropositive.

This clone turned up a few times. The gene calls are TRBV2 and TRBJ1-2, with TRBD1 identical over 8 bases. This CDR3 has 13 amino acids. CDR1 is SNHLY and CDR2 is FYNNEI in the germline V gene. V lost 5 bases, J lost 7 bases, and 6 bases stayed unmatched. Here the CDR3 reads CASSLTGERGYTF. Written as DNA, the CDR3 is TGTGCCAGCAGTCTGACAGGGGAGCGTGGCTACACCTTC.

The chain recombines TRBV5-4 with TRBJ1-2, with 10 nucleotides matching TRBD1. The length of the CDR3 is 15 residues. Germline CDR1 SGHNT, CDR2 YYREEE (reference sequence). J was trimmed by 5 bases and V by 4 bases; bases with no gene match: 8. The DNA of the CDR3 is TGTGCCAGCAGCATCTTGGGGACAGGGGTATATGGCTACACCTTC. Translated, it gives CASSILGTGVYGYTF.

The genes are TRBV6-1 and TRBJ1-1; no definite D call. Between the trimmed V and J ends, which lost 2 bases and 1 base, there was a span of 5 bases. The germline V gene encodes CDR1 MNHNS and CDR2 SASEGT. This CDR3 region has 13 residues. CDR3 coding DNA: TGTGCCAGCAGTGAAAATCAGAACACTGAAGCTTTCTTT. This codes for CASSENQNTEAFF.

The chain links TRBV19 to TRBJ1-5; the D is unclear. Looked up from germline, CDR1 is LNHDA and CDR2 is SQIVND (reference sequence). V dropped 2 bases and J dropped 0 bases, with 5 bases sitting between them. The length of the CDR3 is 14 residues. CDR3 sequence: CASSILDSNQPQHF. The CDR3 bases are TGTGCCAGTAGTATATTAGATAGCAATCAGCCCCAGCATTTT.

V is TRBV7-9 and J is TRBJ1-1, with D perhaps matching TRBD1 (6 bases). With 4 bases removed from V and 11 bases from J, the gap between germline ends came to 23 bases. The germline CDR1 and CDR2 sequences are SEHNR and FQNEAQ (reference sequence). The CDR3 is made up of 15 amino acids. CDR3 in DNA: TGTGCCAGCAGCTCAGACCGGGACATCCTAAGCGTGGCTTTCTTT. Amino acids: CASSSDRDILSVAFF.

CDR3 loop: CARKEAYNEQFF. DNA of the CDR3: TGTGCCAGAAAAGAGGCCTACAATGAGCAGTTCTTC. This chain connects TRBV25-1 to TRBJ2-1; D call uncertain. The CDR3 has 12 residues. Trimming left V 9 bases short and J 2 bases short, with 8 bases between. In germline, CDR1 is MGHDK, CDR2 SYGVNS.

The V gene is TRBV5-5, the J gene TRBJ2-3; a weak D match, TRBD1 (6 bases). Germline loops: CDR1 SGHKS, CDR2 YYEKEE (reference sequence). The CDR3 has 14 residues. Deletions cut 3 bases from V and 1 base from J, with 9 bases between. The CDR3 here is CASSSRTGTDTQYF. The CDR3 nucleotides read TGTGCCAGCAGCTCGAGGACAGGCACAGATACGCAGTATTTT.

This clone was counted a few times. One end of the junction varies from germline; a read error may be responsible. CDR3 residues: CSSSRRDYEQYF. In DNA, the CDR3 is TGTTCCAGCAGCCGCAGGGACTACGAGCAGTACTTC. The rearrangement links TRBV7-9 to TRBJ2-7; tentative D call: TRBD1 (5 bases). The germline gives CDR1 SEHNR, CDR2 FQNEAQ (reference sequence). The CDR3 is 12 residues long. The whole variable domain, remainder taken from reference TRBV7-9 and TRBJ2-7, is DTGVSQNPRHKITKRGQNVTFRCDPISEHNRLYWYRQTLGQGPEFLTYFQNEAQLEKSRLLSDRFSAERPKGSFSTLEIQRTEQGDSAMYLCSSSRRDYEQYFGPGTRLTVT.

CDR3 region: CASRGRESSYNEQFF. The DNA for the CDR3 is TGTGCCAGCAGGGGGCGGGAGAGCTCCTACAATGAGCAGTTCTTC. The chain couples TRBV6-1 to TRBJ2-1, with 7 bases fitting TRBD2. The CDR3 totals 15 residues. Germline assignment: CDR1 MNHNS and CDR2 SASEGT. V dropped 6 bases and J dropped 0; count of bases not matched to a gene: 5.

The J gene is TRBJ2-7, the V gene TRBV6-1, with D perhaps TRBD1 (6 bases). V was clipped by 8 bases and J by 3 bases, with 8 bases between them. From germline, CDR1 is MNHNS and CDR2 SASEGT. This CDR3 comprises 11 residues. CDR3 bases: TGTGCCAGCGAGGACAGCTACGAGCAGTACTTC. Its protein is CASEDSYEQYF.

The chain uses TRBV21-1 and TRBJ2-4; the D call of TRBD1 is as the table states it, not checked on the DNA. TRBV21-1 is shown as a pseudogene. The CDR3 extends over 18 amino acids. CDR3 in amino acids: CASNAPPDRDLAKNIQYF. CDR3 DNA: TGTGCCAGCAACGCACCCCCGGACAGGGACCTAGCCAAAAACATTCAGTACTTC.

The chain combines TRBV29-1 with TRBJ1-1; 8 bases map to TRBD1. CDR1 is SQVTM and CDR2 is ANQGSEA in the germline V gene. The CDR3 is made up of 13 amino acids. J was trimmed by 5 bases and V by 7 bases; bases with no gene match: 9. CDR3 sequence reads: CSAQGQGGTEAFF. For the CDR3, the DNA is TGCAGCGCCCAAGGACAGGGCGGAACTGAAGCTTTCTTT. The full variable domain, its missing parts supplied by reference TRBV29-1 and TRBJ1-1, is SAVISQKPSRDICQRGTSLTIQCQVDSQVTMMFWYRQQPGQSLTLIATANQGSEATYESGFVIDKFPISRPNLTFSTLTVSNMSPEDSSIYLCSAQGQGGTEAFFGQGTRLTVV.

The chain carries TRBV18 and TRBJ2-7, with D unresolved. This CDR3 has 15 residues. From germline, CDR1 is KGHSH and CDR2 LQKENI. V was pared by 0 bases and J by 0 bases, with 9 bases between. Written as DNA, the CDR3 is TGTGCCAGCTCACCACCTTCCGGTAGCTCCTACGAGCAGTACTTC. Translating it yields CASSPPSGSSYEQYF.

The genes are TRBV19 and TRBJ2-7; TRBD2 might be the D (7 bases). The CDR3 has 16 amino acids. V lost 6 bases and J lost 5, with 23 bases in between. Looked up from germline, CDR1 is LNHDA and CDR2 is SQIVND (reference sequence). In DNA, the CDR3 is TGTGCCAGTAGCGCCCAAGACAGGCCGGGGGGAGACGAGCAGTACTTC. Translating it yields CASSAQDRPGGDEQYF.

The rearrangement links TRBV27 to TRBJ1-1; TRBD1 aligns across 9 bases. The CDR3 sequence is 17 residues long. Germline loops: CDR1 MNHEY, CDR2 SMNVEV (reference sequence). Trimming at V came to 1 base and at J to 5 bases, leaving 11 bases not matched to a gene. CDR3 loop: CASSLYSGTGLMTEAFF. The DNA for the CDR3 is TGTGCCAGCAGTTTATATTCCGGGACAGGGTTGATGACTGAAGCTTTCTTT.

The V call is TRBV5-5, the J call TRBJ2-7, with a tentative D call TRBD1 (6 bases). CDR1 is SGHKS, CDR2 YYEKEE, per germline (reference sequence). Trimming left V 4 bases short and J 5 bases short, with 19 bases between. The CDR3 totals 15 residues. The CDR3 reads CASSQGDNTQHEQYF. CDR3 bases: TGTGCCAGCAGCCAAGGGGACAATACCCAACACGAGCAGTACTTC.

This clone was seen only a few times. The J gene is TRBJ2-3, the V gene TRBV27, with TRBD1 matching 9 bases. The CDR3 length is 15 residues. The trim removed 7 bases at V and 4 bases at J, leaving 9 bases unmatched. CDR1 is MNHEY, CDR2 SMNVEV, per germline (reference sequence). The CDR3 sequence: CASTGAGQGSDTQYF. In DNA, the CDR3 is TGTGCCAGCACGGGGGCAGGACAGGGGTCAGATACGCAGTATTTT.

This clone has more than one count but fewer than ten. V gene TRBV6-6 combines with J gene TRBJ2-7, with D maybe TRBD1 (5 bases). Germline V gene lookup returns CDR1 MNHNY and CDR2 SVGAGI (reference sequence). The CDR3 has 14 residues. The V end lost 0 bases, the J end lost 2 bases, and 8 bases lay between the germline ends. CDR3 nucleotides: TGTGCCAGCAGTTACTCGCAGGGAACCTACGAGCAGTACTTC. Amino acids: CASSYSQGTYEQYF.

The chain carries TRBV12-5 and TRBJ1-2, with 10 bases fitting TRBD1. V shed 0 bases and J 7 bases; nucleotides not matched to a gene: 8. The CDR3 length is 16 residues. The germline gives CDR1 LGHNT, CDR2 FRNRAP. The CDR3 DNA reads TGTGCTAGTGGTTTGGTACTGGGACAGGGGACGGGTGGCTACACCTTC. This translates into CASGLVLGQGTGGYTF.

The chain links TRBV6-6 to TRBJ2-2, with TRBD1 matching 8 bases. The germline gives CDR1 MNHNY, CDR2 SVGAGI (reference sequence). The CDR3 is made up of 15 amino acids. Trimming at V came to 7 bases and at J to 6 bases, leaving 10 bases not matched to a gene. The CDR3 nucleotides read TGTGCCAGCAAAACCGAATACAGGGGGGCCGGGGAGCTGTTTTTT. It encodes CASKTEYRGAGELFF.